The entry that follows covers one TCR beta chain sequence. This entry comes from a study of blood T cell repertoires in COVID-19. Study information: The United States, Italy and Spain provided the acute and convalescent COVID-19 samples. PBMCs, B-cell-depleted T cells, or T cells provided the cDNA or gDNA that made up the material.

V gave up 4 bases and J gave up 1 base; unmatched junction bases: 10. The CDR3 covers 18 residues. Germline V lookup: CDR1 LGHNA, CDR2 YSLEER. In the original workflow: The assay estimated nucleated cells by amplifying reference gene primers. Sequenced by immunoSEQ multiplex PCR; TCRdb stores in-frame clones only, minus some. V, J and clone size are taken as reported in that table, and D and trimming were inferred from the DNA itself. The sample has over 200,000 clones, around 86% seen once; the top ten hold around 4.7%. This TCR came from a human donor in a cohort sampled during active COVID-19. The V gene is TRBV4-3, the J gene TRBJ2-1; 10 nucleotides line up with TRBD2. Sequences were obtained from peripheral blood. CDR3 nucleotide sequence: TGCGCCAGCAGCCTAGAGGTGGCTAGCGGGAGTTCCTACAATGAGCAGTTCTTC. Its protein is CASSLEVASGSSYNEQFF.